A selection of T cell receptor beta chains follows, all from one sample in a study of shared clonotypes between healthy human individuals. This table comes from immunoSEQ multiplex PCR, and its TCRdb copy is limited to in-frame clones, with some not included. Counted here are about 2.1 million clones, around 93% occurring once; the ten biggest clones make up around 1.7%. The source material was naive CD8+ T cells from PBMCs. These receptors were collected from a young man in good health. Some clones in this sample may be carry-over from other donors' samples. CDR3s include the opening cysteine and the closing phenylalanine or tryptophan. A D gene is named only where the DNA matches it firmly. Clone size appears in some rows only: once, few, many, or a class for an expanded clone.

cdr3_length: 14; j_call: TRBJ1-1; clone_size: -; v_call: TRBV14; d_call: -; cdr3_nt: TGTGCCAGCAGCCAAGACCAGGGTTACACTGAAGCTTTCTTT; cdr3_aa: CASSQDQGYTEAFF
cdr3_length: 15; j_call: TRBJ2-6; clone_size: once; v_call: TRBV7-9; d_call: -; cdr3_nt: TGTGCCAGCAGCCCCGGGAGCTCTGGGGCCAACGTCCTGACTTTC; cdr3_aa: CASSPGSSGANVLTF
cdr3_length: 17; j_call: TRBJ2-2; clone_size: -; v_call: TRBV15; d_call: -; cdr3_nt: TGTGCCACCAGCAGAGAAATTGGGACCTCGAACACCGGGGAGCTGTTTTTT; cdr3_aa: CATSREIGTSNTGELFF
cdr3_length: 15; j_call: TRBJ1-1; clone_size: few; v_call: TRBV4-2; d_call: -; cdr3_nt: TGTGCCAGCAGCCAAGGGAGGACAGAGAACACTGAAGCTTTCTTT; cdr3_aa: CASSQGRTENTEAFF
cdr3_length: 16; j_call: TRBJ1-3; clone_size: -; v_call: TRBV9; d_call: -; cdr3_nt: TGTGCCAGCAGCGCCGGGGGACACCCCTCTGGAAACACCATATATTTT; cdr3_aa: CASSAGGHPSGNTIYF
cdr3_length: 16; j_call: TRBJ2-7; clone_size: -; v_call: TRBV19; d_call: -; cdr3_nt: TGTGCCAGTAGTAGGATGGGGGGACACCGGCCCTACGAGCAGTACTTC; cdr3_aa: CASSRMGGHRPYEQYF
cdr3_length: 15; j_call: TRBJ1-1; clone_size: -; v_call: TRBV6-5; d_call: -; cdr3_nt: TGTGCCAGCAGTTACGGGAGGGTTTCGGGCACTGAAGCTTTCTTT; cdr3_aa: CASSYGRVSGTEAFF
cdr3_length: 17; j_call: TRBJ2-2; clone_size: -; v_call: TRBV11-2; d_call: TRBD2; cdr3_nt: TGTGCCAGCAGCTTAGATAGGCTAGCGGGAGATGTCGGGGAGCTGTTTTTT; cdr3_aa: CASSLDRLAGDVGELFF
cdr3_length: 16; j_call: TRBJ2-7; clone_size: -; v_call: TRBV6-1; d_call: -; cdr3_nt: TGTGCCAGCAGTGATCGGGGCGGAGGTCTTCCCTACGAGCAGTACTTC; cdr3_aa: CASSDRGGGLPYEQYF
cdr3_length: 15; j_call: TRBJ2-7; clone_size: -; v_call: TRBV27; d_call: -; cdr3_nt: TGTGCCAGCAGTTCCATACCACAGGGTGGAGGCGAGCAGTACTTC; cdr3_aa: CASSSIPQGGGEQYF
cdr3_length: 18; j_call: TRBJ1-5; clone_size: -; v_call: TRBV7-5; d_call: -; cdr3_nt: TGTGCCAGAAGCCCACGGAAAGGGACGAAAAGAAGCAATCAGCCCCAGCATTTT; cdr3_aa: CARSPRKGTKRSNQPQHF
cdr3_length: 15; j_call: TRBJ2-1; clone_size: -; v_call: TRBV6-1; d_call: TRBD2; cdr3_nt: TGTGCCAGCAAACTAGCGGGAGGGCCTATCCATGAGCAGTTCTTC; cdr3_aa: CASKLAGGPIHEQFF
cdr3_length: 20; j_call: TRBJ2-3; clone_size: -; v_call: TRBV7-3; d_call: TRBD2; cdr3_nt: TGTGCCAGCAGCTTAACGAGGGCTAGTAGGCTAGCGGGAGTCCCAGATACGCAGTATTTT; cdr3_aa: CASSLTRASRLAGVPDTQYF
cdr3_length: 13; j_call: TRBJ1-1; clone_size: -; v_call: TRBV27; d_call: -; cdr3_nt: TGTGCCAGCAGTTTTCAAGGGGGCACTGAAGCTTTCTTT; cdr3_aa: CASSFQGGTEAFF
cdr3_length: 14; j_call: TRBJ2-1; clone_size: -; v_call: TRBV29-1; d_call: -; cdr3_nt: TGCAGCGTTGAAGGGGAGTTGCGCGGCAATGAGCAGTTCTTC; cdr3_aa: CSVEGELRGNEQFF
cdr3_length: 15; j_call: TRBJ1-6; clone_size: -; v_call: TRBV5-6; d_call: -; cdr3_nt: TGTGCCAGCAGCTTGGTTTGGCAGGGGAATTCACCCCTCCACTTT; cdr3_aa: CASSLVWQGNSPLHF
cdr3_length: 11; j_call: TRBJ2-1; clone_size: -; v_call: TRBV6-1; d_call: -; cdr3_nt: TGTGCCAGCAGTGAATCGGGACTGCAGTTCTTC; cdr3_aa: CASSESGLQFF
cdr3_length: 14; j_call: TRBJ2-2; clone_size: -; v_call: TRBV27; d_call: -; cdr3_nt: TGTGCCAGCACAACCGGGGGAAAAACCGGGGAGCTGTTTTTT; cdr3_aa: CASTTGGKTGELFF
cdr3_length: 16; j_call: TRBJ2-7; clone_size: -; v_call: TRBV7-9; d_call: TRBD2; cdr3_nt: TGTGCCAGCAGCTTAAATAGGCGGGAGGGGGACTACGAGCAGTACTTC; cdr3_aa: CASSLNRREGDYEQYF
cdr3_length: 10; j_call: TRBJ1-6; clone_size: -; v_call: TRBV28; d_call: -; cdr3_nt: TGTGCCAGCGCCACCGGAGCCCTCCACTTT; cdr3_aa: CASATGALHF
cdr3_length: 16; j_call: TRBJ2-2; clone_size: once; v_call: TRBV6-1; d_call: -; cdr3_nt: TGTGCCAGCAGTGAAGCGGACAGATCCTTGGCCGGGGAGCTGTTTTTT; cdr3_aa: CASSEADRSLAGELFF
cdr3_length: 16; j_call: TRBJ2-2; clone_size: -; v_call: TRBV5-8; d_call: TRBD2; cdr3_nt: TGTGCCAGCAGCTCCTTCCTCAGGGAGGGCACCGGGGAGCTGTTTTTT; cdr3_aa: CASSSFLREGTGELFF
cdr3_length: 15; j_call: TRBJ2-7; clone_size: -; v_call: TRBV30; d_call: TRBD1; cdr3_nt: TGTGCCTGGAGCGACCGGGACAGGGGCTACTACGAGCAGTACTTC; cdr3_aa: CAWSDRDRGYYEQYF
cdr3_length: 14; j_call: TRBJ2-1; clone_size: -; v_call: TRBV13; d_call: -; cdr3_nt: TGTGCCAGCAGCTCCGCGGACAGTTACAATGAGCAGTTCTTC; cdr3_aa: CASSSADSYNEQFF
cdr3_length: 14; j_call: TRBJ2-1; clone_size: -; v_call: TRBV28; d_call: -; cdr3_nt: TGTGCCAGCAGCCTCCCTGCGCCCCACAATGAGCAGTTCTTC; cdr3_aa: CASSLPAPHNEQFF
cdr3_length: 15; j_call: TRBJ1-5; clone_size: once; v_call: TRBV18; d_call: TRBD1; cdr3_nt: TGTGCCAGCTCCCCGGGACAGGGGCGAGGTCAGCCCCAGCATTTT; cdr3_aa: CASSPGQGRGQPQHF
cdr3_length: 14; j_call: TRBJ1-4; clone_size: -; v_call: TRBV6-1; d_call: -; cdr3_nt: TGTGCCAGCAGTGCATTGGGCAGGCAGGAAAAACTGTTTTTT; cdr3_aa: CASSALGRQEKLFF
cdr3_length: 16; j_call: TRBJ2-3; clone_size: -; v_call: TRBV5-1; d_call: -; cdr3_nt: TGCGCCAGCAGCTTGGACGGGCTCTCTAGCACAGATACGCAGTATTTT; cdr3_aa: CASSLDGLSSTDTQYF
cdr3_length: 16; j_call: TRBJ2-3; clone_size: -; v_call: TRBV9; d_call: TRBD2; cdr3_nt: TGTGCCAGCAGCGTAGTAGCGGGAGGGCCCGCAGATACGCAGTATTTT; cdr3_aa: CASSVVAGGPADTQYF
cdr3_length: 15; j_call: TRBJ2-5; clone_size: -; v_call: TRBV25-1; d_call: -; cdr3_nt: TGTGCCAGCACGTCGGGGCGACAGTTGGTGAGGACCCAGTACTTC; cdr3_aa: CASTSGRQLVRTQYF
cdr3_length: 14; j_call: TRBJ2-1; clone_size: -; v_call: TRBV29-1; d_call: -; cdr3_nt: TGCAGCGTTGATATGGGACTCCACTACAATGAGCAGTTCTTC; cdr3_aa: CSVDMGLHYNEQFF
cdr3_length: 15; j_call: TRBJ2-6; clone_size: -; v_call: TRBV7-6; d_call: -; cdr3_nt: TGTGCCAGCAGCTTAGGTCCTACTGGGGCCAACGTCCTGACTTTC; cdr3_aa: CASSLGPTGANVLTF
cdr3_length: 14; j_call: TRBJ1-1; clone_size: once; v_call: TRBV4-2; d_call: -; cdr3_nt: TGTGCCAGCAGCCAAGTTAAGGGGAACACTGAAGCTTTCTTT; cdr3_aa: CASSQVKGNTEAFF
cdr3_length: 13; j_call: TRBJ1-1; clone_size: -; v_call: TRBV13; d_call: TRBD1; cdr3_nt: TGTGCCAGCAGCTCGGACAGGGTAACTGAAGCTTTCTTT; cdr3_aa: CASSSDRVTEAFF
cdr3_length: 11; j_call: TRBJ2-7; clone_size: once; v_call: TRBV30; d_call: -; cdr3_nt: TGTGCCTGGAGTGAGAGCAGCGAGCAGTACTTC; cdr3_aa: CAWSESSEQYF
cdr3_length: 11; j_call: TRBJ2-7; clone_size: few; v_call: TRBV27; d_call: -; cdr3_nt: TGTGCCAGCGGAGACGGCTACGAGCAGTACTTC; cdr3_aa: CASGDGYEQYF
cdr3_length: 17; j_call: TRBJ1-1; clone_size: -; v_call: TRBV25-1; d_call: -; cdr3_nt: TGTGCCAGCAGCACCTCCGACAATTATCTTGGGAACACTGAAGCTTTCTTT; cdr3_aa: CASSTSDNYLGNTEAFF
cdr3_length: 13; j_call: TRBJ2-7; clone_size: -; v_call: TRBV14; d_call: -; cdr3_nt: TGTGCCAGCAGCCGGGAATGGCGCTACGAGCAGTACTTC; cdr3_aa: CASSREWRYEQYF
cdr3_length: 13; j_call: TRBJ1-4; clone_size: -; v_call: TRBV15; d_call: -; cdr3_nt: TGTGCCACCCAAGGGGGGGCTAATGAAAAACTGTTTTTT; cdr3_aa: CATQGGANEKLFF
cdr3_length: 15; j_call: TRBJ1-3; clone_size: -; v_call: TRBV4-1; d_call: -; cdr3_nt: TGCGCCAGCAGCCGCCGAGGGGCCGGTGAGGACACCATATATTTT; cdr3_aa: CASSRRGAGEDTIYF